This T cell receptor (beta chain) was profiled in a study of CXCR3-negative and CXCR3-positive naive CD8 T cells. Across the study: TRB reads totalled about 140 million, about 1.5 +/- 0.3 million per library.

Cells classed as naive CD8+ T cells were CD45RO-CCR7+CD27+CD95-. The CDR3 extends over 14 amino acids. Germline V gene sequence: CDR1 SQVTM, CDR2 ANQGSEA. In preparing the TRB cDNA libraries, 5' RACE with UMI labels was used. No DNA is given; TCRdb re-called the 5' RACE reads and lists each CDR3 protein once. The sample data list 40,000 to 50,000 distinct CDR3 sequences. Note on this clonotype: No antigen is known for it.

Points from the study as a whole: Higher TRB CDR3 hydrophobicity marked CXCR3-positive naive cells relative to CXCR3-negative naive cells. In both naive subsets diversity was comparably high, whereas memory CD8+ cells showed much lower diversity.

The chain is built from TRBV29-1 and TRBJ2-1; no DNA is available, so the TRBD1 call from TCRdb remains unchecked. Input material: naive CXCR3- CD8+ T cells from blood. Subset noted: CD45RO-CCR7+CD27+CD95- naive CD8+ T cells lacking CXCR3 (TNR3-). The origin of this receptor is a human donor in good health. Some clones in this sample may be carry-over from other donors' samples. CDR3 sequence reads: CSVGGDRGENEQFF.